The 6 T cell receptor beta chains below come from one sample, sequenced in a study of regulatory T cells in long-lasting Graves disease. Building of the TCR beta libraries involved iRepertoire HTBI primers and Arm-PCR of CDR3 regions. In TCRdb, the multiplex PCR reads were re-called with MiXCR into one record per CDR3 protein. This table holds about 470,000 distinct CDR3 sequences, roughly 17% found once. Time point noted: newly diagnosed GD, antithyroid drugs for less than 3 months. Following extraction of RNA from PBMCs, that RNA was used to make the TCR library. The same sample was also studied in work on T cells in Graves' hyperthyroidism and ophthalmopathy.

The input for sequencing was peripheral blood mononuclear cells (PBMCs), taken at new diagnosis, from a patient treated with antithyroid drugs. These receptors came from a man between 35 and 55 years old with Graves disease.

This clonotype was seen ten or more times. J is TRBJ1-1 and V is TRBV15; D unresolved. The V gene lost 0 bases and the J gene lost 4 bases, with 15 bases spanning the gap. The CDR3 length is 16 residues. The germline V gene encodes CDR1 LNHNV and CDR2 YYDKDF (reference sequence). CDR3 amino acids: CATSRDYPNLGTEAFF. CDR3 sequence (DNA): TGTGCCACCAGCAGAGATTACCCCAATCTAGGCACTGAAGCTTTCTTT.

The gene calls are TRBV28 and TRBJ2-4, with 7 bases matching TRBD1. Germline lookup yields CDR1 MDHEN and CDR2 SYDVKM. J was trimmed by 1 base and V by 3 bases; bases with no gene match: 9. CDR3 size: 17 residues. CDR3 nucleotides: TGTGCCAGCAGTTTTTCTCTACTCAGGGGGGCCAAAAACATTCAGTACTTC. Translation: CASSFSLLRGAKNIQYF.

This clonotype was seen a handful of times. The chain couples TRBV7-9 to TRBJ2-7; 7 bases agree with TRBD1. The V and J ends lost 4 bases and 3 bases, in that order; junction bases with no gene match: 9. The CDR3 extends over 15 amino acids. The germline gives CDR1 SEHNR, CDR2 FQNEAQ (reference sequence). The CDR3 sequence: CASSYVNQGVYEQYF. In DNA, the CDR3 is TGTGCCAGCAGCTACGTGAACCAGGGGGTCTACGAGCAGTACTTC.

This clonotype was seen once. This may be a read error, as it is one base from a much larger clone. The V gene is TRBV20-1, the J gene TRBJ2-7, with 10 positions matching TRBD2. The CDR3 consists of 13 residues. CDR1 is DFQATT and CDR2 is SNEGSKA in the germline V gene (reference sequence). CDR3 sequence: CSVSSGSIYEKYF. CDR3 DNA: TGCAGTGTATCTAGCGGGAGTATATACGAGAAGTACTTC.

CDR3 region: CASSPFPGTQGEQYF. For the CDR3, the DNA is TGTGCCAGCAGTCCGTTCCCAGGGACCCAAGGCGAGCAGTACTTC. The chain uses TRBV27 and TRBJ2-7; D assignment may be TRBD1 or TRBD2 (5 bases each). CDR3 size: 15 residues. The V end was cut by 5 bases, the J end by 6 bases, with 20 bases between. Germline V lookup: CDR1 MNHEY, CDR2 SMNVEV (reference sequence).

The sample holds many counts of this clonotype. The chain couples TRBV20-1 to TRBJ1-1, with 9 bases aligning to TRBD1. The CDR3 is 19 residues long. Germline trimming cut 2 bases from V and 5 bases from J; bases unmatched to any gene: 21. The V gene's germline CDR1 is DFQATT and CDR2 SNEGSKA (reference sequence). This CDR3 is CSARSHYPGQGGWRTEAFF. The CDR3 DNA sequence: TGCAGTGCTAGATCTCACTACCCGGGACAGGGCGGTTGGAGGACTGAAGCTTTCTTT.